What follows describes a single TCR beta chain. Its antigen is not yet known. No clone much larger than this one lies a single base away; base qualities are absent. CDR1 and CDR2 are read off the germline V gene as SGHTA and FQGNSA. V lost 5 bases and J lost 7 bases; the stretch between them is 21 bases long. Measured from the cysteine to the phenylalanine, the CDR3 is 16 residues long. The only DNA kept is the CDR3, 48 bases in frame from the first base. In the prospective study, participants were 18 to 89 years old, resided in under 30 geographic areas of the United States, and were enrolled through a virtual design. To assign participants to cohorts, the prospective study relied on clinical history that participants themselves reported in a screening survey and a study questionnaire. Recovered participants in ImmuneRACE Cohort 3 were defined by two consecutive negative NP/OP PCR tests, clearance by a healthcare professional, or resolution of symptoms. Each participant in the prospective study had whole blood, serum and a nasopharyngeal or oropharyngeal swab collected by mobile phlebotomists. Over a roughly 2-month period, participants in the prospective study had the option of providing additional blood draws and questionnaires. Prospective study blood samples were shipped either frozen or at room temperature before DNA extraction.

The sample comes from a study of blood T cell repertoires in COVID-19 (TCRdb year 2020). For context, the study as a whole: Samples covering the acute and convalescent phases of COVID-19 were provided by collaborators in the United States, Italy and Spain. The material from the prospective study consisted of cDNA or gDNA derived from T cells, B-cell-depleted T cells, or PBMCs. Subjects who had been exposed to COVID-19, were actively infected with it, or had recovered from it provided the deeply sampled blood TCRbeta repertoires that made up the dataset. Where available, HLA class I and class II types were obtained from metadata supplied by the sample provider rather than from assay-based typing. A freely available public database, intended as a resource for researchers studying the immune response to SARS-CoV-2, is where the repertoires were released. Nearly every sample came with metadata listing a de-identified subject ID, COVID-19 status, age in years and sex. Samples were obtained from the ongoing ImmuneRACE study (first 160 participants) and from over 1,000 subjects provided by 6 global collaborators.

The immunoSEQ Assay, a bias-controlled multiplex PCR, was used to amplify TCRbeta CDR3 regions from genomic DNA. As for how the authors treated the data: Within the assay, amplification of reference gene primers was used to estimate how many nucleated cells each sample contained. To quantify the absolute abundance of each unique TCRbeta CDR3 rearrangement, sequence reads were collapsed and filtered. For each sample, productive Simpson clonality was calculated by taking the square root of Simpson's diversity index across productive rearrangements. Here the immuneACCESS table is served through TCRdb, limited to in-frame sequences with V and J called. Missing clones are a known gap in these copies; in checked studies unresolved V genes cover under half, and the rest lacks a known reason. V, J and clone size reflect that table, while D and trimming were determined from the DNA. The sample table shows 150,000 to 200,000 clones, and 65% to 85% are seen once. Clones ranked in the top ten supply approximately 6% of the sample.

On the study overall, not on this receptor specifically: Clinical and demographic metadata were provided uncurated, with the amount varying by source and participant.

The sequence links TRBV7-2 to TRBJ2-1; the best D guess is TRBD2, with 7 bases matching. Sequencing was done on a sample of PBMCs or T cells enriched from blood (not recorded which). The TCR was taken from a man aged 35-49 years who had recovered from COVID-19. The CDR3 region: CASSPEGGGRKNEQFF. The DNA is TGTGCCAGCAGCCCTGAGGGGGGGGGACGTAAGAATGAGCAGTTCTTC.